Below, one TCR beta chain is given with its context. No antigen is known for it. Trimming took 5 bases from V and 7 from J; bases not matched to a gene: 13. The length of the CDR3 is 15 residues. These data belong to a study of T cells in Graves' hyperthyroidism and ophthalmopathy. The study, taken as a whole, reports: Also found in blood were most expanded thyroid clonotypes above 0.001. In the analysis, a 13 V-J model separated ophthalmopathy from stable hyperthyroidism.

From 9 to 10 ml of fresh peripheral blood, PBMCs were isolated. RNA transcripts were the template for amplifying TCR beta CDR3 regions. When the TCR CDR3 underwent first-round RT-PCR, the HTBI primer set was used. TCRdb fed the multiplex PCR reads into MiXCR, producing one record per CDR3 protein. Of about 520,000 distinct CDR3 sequences listed, around 22% are singletons. Sequences were obtained from blood. The J gene is TRBJ1-1, the V gene TRBV12-3 or TRBV12-4; 7 nucleotides agree with TRBD1. The clonotype was recovered from a woman aged 25 to 39 with Graves' ophthalmopathy. The CDR3 loop is CASSLPGQRFSEAFF. The CDR3 DNA follows: TGTGCCAGCAGTCTACCGGGACAGCGTTTTAGTGAAGCTTTCTTT.